One and the same sample provided the 28 T cell receptor beta chains below, sequenced in a study of blood T cell repertoires in COVID-19 (dated by TCRdb to 2020 to 2022). Library preparation employed the immunoSEQ multiplex PCR assay. TCRdb took over this immuneACCESS table, retaining in-frame rearrangements with V and J assigned. Such tables are incomplete; in checked studies, under half of the missing clones stem from an unresolved V gene, and the remainder is unexplained. The sample table contains under 200,000 clones; only one count was recorded for roughly 90% of them. The ten top clones hold around 0.5% of the sample. Sequencing was carried out using peripheral blood. These receptors all come from a man aged 50 or older with acute or convalescent COVID-19.

The V and J genes are TRBV4-1 and TRBJ2-1; D unresolved. The germline V gene encodes CDR1 MGHRA and CDR2 YSYEKL. The CDR3 loop spans 13 amino acids. Between the trimmed V and J ends, which lost 0 bases and 6 bases, there was a span of 6 bases. The CDR3 region is CASSQDPVNEQFF. The CDR3 nucleotides read TGCGCCAGCAGCCAAGACCCCGTCAATGAGCAGTTCTTC.

J is TRBJ2-3 and V is TRBV2, with a possible D match to TRBD2 (7 bases). V lost 6 bases, J lost 0 bases, and 13 bases lay in between. The CDR3 runs 15 residues. Germline values: CDR1 SNHLY, CDR2 FYNNEI. As DNA, the CDR3 is TGTGCCAGCAGCGGGGAGGGGGTGAGCACAGATACGCAGTATTTT. It codes for CASSGEGVSTDTQYF.

The J gene is TRBJ2-3, the V gene TRBV27; the D is unclear. The CDR3 contains 15 residues. The V end was cut by 1 base, the J end by 4 bases, with 12 bases between. Germline V gene lookup returns CDR1 MNHEY and CDR2 SMNVEV (reference sequence). The CDR3 nucleotides are TGTGCCAGCAGTTTATTTCAGCTAGATTCAGATACGCAGTATTTT. This gives the protein CASSLFQLDSDTQYF.

The chain links TRBV4-1 to TRBJ2-7; 10 positions match TRBD2. Germline V lookup: CDR1 MGHRA, CDR2 YSYEKL. The CDR3 has 16 amino acids. V lost 5 bases and J lost 7; bases outside the gene matches: 14. CDR3 sequence (DNA): TGCGCCAGCAGCGCCCAACCGGGACTAGCGCGGGATGAGCAGTACGTC. Translation: CASSAQPGLARDEQYV.

The table lists this clone with a few counts. The V call is TRBV6-5, the J call TRBJ2-3, with a possible D match to TRBD2 (6 bases). The CDR3 spans 13 residues. Germline CDR1 and CDR2: MNHEY and SVGAGI. The V gene lost 10 bases and the J gene lost 6 bases, with 17 bases spanning the gap. The CDR3 DNA sequence: TGTGCCATCGCGGGGTCGTTGTGGGATACGCAGTATTTT. Its translation: CAIAGSLWDTQYF.

The chain has TRBV29-1 and TRBJ2-3; 7 bases fit TRBD2. The V segment lost 6 bases and the J segment 2 bases; nucleotides outside the gene matches: 11. The germline V gene has CDR1 SQVTM and CDR2 ANQGSEA. CDR3 length equals 15 residues. CDR3 loop: CSVAPRLAVTDTQYF. DNA for the CDR3: TGCAGCGTCGCCCCCCGACTAGCAGTCACAGATACGCAGTATTTT.

CDR3 nucleotides: TGTGCCAGCAGCTTACGCCGCTGGACAGCGGGATCATACAATGAGCAGTTCTTC. Translation: CASSLRRWTAGSYNEQFF. V is TRBV7-6 and J is TRBJ2-1, with D possibly matching TRBD2 (7 bases). Per the germline V gene, CDR1 is SGHVS and CDR2 is FNYEAQ. The V end lost 2 bases, the J end lost 4 bases, and 21 bases lay between the germline ends. The CDR3 has 18 amino acids.

This clone has only a few counts. Other nucleotide sequences from this sample produce the same CDR3. This chain links TRBV7-9 with TRBJ1-1, with 8 bases fitting TRBD1. The CDR3 length is 14 residues. With V trimmed by 5 bases and J by 1 base, 3 bases remained unmatched. CDR1 and CDR2 (germline): SEHNR, FQNEAQ (reference sequence). The chain's CDR3 is CASSLGQGNTEAFF. In DNA form, the CDR3 reads TGTGCCAGCAGCCTTGGACAGGGGAACACTGAAGCTTTCTTT. Using reference TRBV7-9 and TRBJ1-1 for the parts outside the CDR3, the full variable domain is DTGVSQNPRHKITKRGQNVTFRCDPISEHNRLYWYRQTLGQGPEFLTYFQNEAQLEKSRLLSDRFSAERPKGSFSTLEIQRTEQGDSAMYLCASSLGQGNTEAFFGQGTRLTVV.

The sample holds a few counts of this clone. The CDR3 spells CAISATSGSGELFF. The CDR3 bases are TGTGCCATCAGCGCGACTAGCGGGAGCGGGGAGCTGTTTTTT. V is TRBV10-3 and J is TRBJ2-2, with 12 bases lining up with TRBD2. CDR3 length: 14 residues. V shed 6 bases and J 7 bases; nucleotides not matched to a gene: 3. Germline V gene sequence: CDR1 ENHRY, CDR2 SYGVKD.

The chain employs TRBV18 and TRBJ2-5, with 7 bases fitting TRBD1. This CDR3 has 14 amino acids. The germline gives CDR1 KGHSH, CDR2 LQKENI. The trim removed 3 bases at V and 2 bases at J, leaving 3 bases unmatched. As DNA, the CDR3 is TGTGCCAGCTCACCTCGGGACAGTCAAGAGACCCAGTACTTC. Protein product: CASSPRDSQETQYF.

J is TRBJ2-1 and V is TRBV24-1; TRBD1 agrees at 8 bases. The CDR3 loop spans 13 amino acids. Germline V gene sequence: CDR1 KGHDR, CDR2 SFDVKD. Trimming at V came to 7 bases and at J to 8 bases, leaving 6 bases not matched to a gene. CDR3 nucleotide sequence: TGTGCCACCAGAGGGACAGGTCGGGATGAGCAGTTCTTC. As protein: CATRGTGRDEQFF.

This clone was picked up a small number of times. The chain carries TRBV7-2 and TRBJ1-6, with 7 bases lining up with TRBD1. The CDR3 totals 15 residues. CDR1 and CDR2 (germline): SGHTA, FQGNSA. The J segment lost 7 bases and the V segment lost 7 bases, leaving 10 bases of the junction unmatched. The CDR3 sequence is CASNPLTGMNSPLHF. The CDR3 DNA reads TGTGCCAGCAACCCCCTGACAGGGATGAATTCACCCCTCCACTTT.

This clone is a singleton in its sample. The J gene is TRBJ1-4, the V gene TRBV19; TRBD1 agrees at 8 bases. J was trimmed by 3 bases and V by 3 bases; bases with no gene match: 3. In germline, CDR1 is LNHDA, CDR2 SQIVND (reference sequence). The CDR3 runs to 15 residues. CDR3: CASSIRDRPNEKLFF. The DNA of the CDR3 is TGTGCCAGTAGTATCCGGGACAGGCCTAATGAAAAACTGTTTTTT.

A word on this clone: Different DNA sequences within this sample yield the same CDR3. V gene TRBV5-1 combines with J gene TRBJ2-1; 7 nucleotides match TRBD1. The CDR3 sequence is 14 residues long. J lost 4 bases, V lost 4 bases, and 5 bases had no gene match. CDR1 and CDR2 from the germline V gene are SGHRS and YFSETQ. This chain's CDR3 is CASSTGQEYNEQFF. The CDR3 DNA follows: TGCGCCAGCAGCACCGGACAGGAATACAATGAGCAGTTCTTC.

V is TRBV5-1 and J is TRBJ2-2, with 7 nucleotides matching TRBD1. Germline V gives CDR1 SGHRS, CDR2 YFSETQ. Unmatched junction bases numbered 3, after V lost 4 bases and J lost 6 bases. The CDR3 is 13 residues long. CDR3 nucleotides: TGCGCCAGCAGCACCGACAGGGCCGGGGAGCTGTTTTTT. Translating it yields CASSTDRAGELFF.

Only one count was recorded for this clone. The J gene is TRBJ1-4, the V gene TRBV19, with D perhaps matching TRBD1 (6 bases). The ends were cut back, 2 bases at V and 2 bases at J, with 15 bases in the middle. CDR3 length: 17 residues. The germline V gene has CDR1 LNHDA and CDR2 SQIVND (reference sequence). CDR3: CASSIRPVGATNEKLFF. CDR3 sequence (DNA): TGTGCCAGTAGTATAAGACCCGTGGGGGCGACTAATGAAAAACTGTTTTTT.

The chain combines TRBV28 with TRBJ2-5, with 7 positions matching TRBD1. Germline lookup yields CDR1 MDHEN and CDR2 SYDVKM. CDR3 size: 14 residues. The junction had 3 bases not matched to a gene; V was cut back by 4 bases and J by 1 base. The CDR3: CASSSQGIQETQYF. CDR3 bases: TGTGCCAGCAGTTCACAGGGGATCCAAGAGACCCAGTACTTC.

This clone appeared a single time. The chain combines TRBV18 with TRBJ2-1; TRBD2 matches at 12 bases. Germline-derived CDR1 and CDR2 are KGHSH and LQKENI. Trimming removed 6 bases from V and 8 bases from J; junction bases left unmatched: 8. This CDR3 is 15 amino acids long. Here the CDR3 DNA reads TGTGCCAGCTCCCACGACACTAGCGGGGGGTATGAGCAGTTCTTC. As protein: CASSHDTSGGYEQFF.

V usage is TRBV19 and J usage is TRBJ2-1; 14 nucleotides line up with TRBD2. J lost 2 bases, V lost 7 bases, and 4 bases had no gene match. From germline, CDR1 is LNHDA and CDR2 SQIVND (reference sequence). The CDR3 length is 16 residues. CDR3: CASTTGLAGAYNEQFF. The CDR3 nucleotides are TGTGCCAGTACTACGGGACTAGCGGGAGCCTACAATGAGCAGTTCTTC.

The rearrangement links TRBV27 to TRBJ1-6; D is uncertain. CDR3 length equals 14 residues. V was shortened by 4 bases and J by 7 bases, with 11 bases between the two germline ends. Germline V CDR1 and CDR2: MNHEY, SMNVEV (reference sequence). The CDR3 reads CASSSRAQNSPLHF. The CDR3 coding sequence is TGTGCCAGCAGTTCGAGGGCCCAAAATTCACCCCTCCACTTT.

The chain has TRBV30 and TRBJ2-2; possible D gene TRBD1, 5 bases. Germline assignment: CDR1 GTSNPN and CDR2 SVGIG (reference sequence). V was trimmed by 5 bases and J by 0 bases, leaving 7 bases between them. CDR3 length: 13 amino acids. The CDR3 DNA is TGTGCCTGGGACAGCTCGAACACCGGGGAGCTGTTTTTT. Translation: CAWDSSNTGELFF. The complete variable domain, with remaining parts taken from reference TRBV30 and TRBJ2-2, reads SQTIHQWPATLVQPVGSPLSLECTVEGTSNPNLYWYRQAAGRGLQLLFYSVGIGQISSEVPQNLSASRPQDRQFILSSKKLLLSDSGFYLCAWDSSNTGELFFGEGSRLTVL.

The chain combines TRBV7-2 with TRBJ1-3; a possible D gene is TRBD1 (6 bases). V was shortened by 3 bases and J by 4 bases, with 13 bases between the two germline ends. CDR3 length equals 15 residues. From germline, CDR1 is SGHTA and CDR2 FQGNSA. The CDR3 here is CASSFSGQAGNTIYF. The CDR3 bases are TGTGCCAGCAGCTTTTCGGGACAAGCAGGAAACACCATATATTTT.

V is TRBV7-2 and J is TRBJ2-7, with TRBD1 identical over 7 bases. Germline V lookup: CDR1 SGHTA, CDR2 FQGNSA. The CDR3 runs to 15 residues. With V trimmed by 3 bases and J by 5 bases, 10 bases remained unmatched. CDR3 in DNA: TGTGCCAGCAGCTTCGTGACAGGGTCGATACACGAGCAGTACGTC. The encoded protein is CASSFVTGSIHEQYV.

The chain is built from TRBV2 and TRBJ2-1; a possible D gene is TRBD2 (5 bases). CDR3 length: 14 amino acids. The germline V and J ends were trimmed by 10 bases and 4 bases, with 17 bases remaining between them. Germline V gene sequence: CDR1 SNHLY, CDR2 FYNNEI. CDR3 sequence: CATKVANQYNEQFF. Here the CDR3 DNA reads TGTGCCACTAAGGTAGCGAATCAATACAATGAGCAGTTCTTC.

The rearrangement uses TRBV30 and TRBJ1-1, with no clear D. Germline lookup yields CDR1 GTSNPN and CDR2 SVGIG (reference sequence). The CDR3 covers 14 residues. The V end was cut by 3 bases, the J end by 0 bases, with 11 bases between. Here the CDR3 DNA reads TGTGCCTGGAGGCTAGCCACCATGAACACTGAAGCTTTCTTT. It yields the protein CAWRLATMNTEAFF.

This chain connects TRBV7-2 to TRBJ1-1; TRBD1 is a possible D gene (5 bases). The V gene lost 0 bases and the J gene lost 8 bases, with 16 bases spanning the gap. Germline V CDR1 and CDR2: SGHTA, FQGNSA. The CDR3 sequence is 15 residues long. The CDR3 loop is CASSLAGFQGKEAFF. CDR3 DNA sequence: TGTGCCAGCAGCTTAGCGGGGTTTCAGGGAAAAGAAGCTTTCTTT. Combining the CDR3 with reference TRBV7-2 and TRBJ1-1 gives the whole variable domain GAGVSQSPSNKVTEKGKDVELRCDPISGHTALYWYRQSLGQGLEFLIYFQGNSAPDKSGLPSDRFSAERTGGSVSTLTIQRTQQEDSAVYLCASSLAGFQGKEAFFGQGTRLTVV.

The chain combines TRBV7-9 with TRBJ1-2, with a tentative D call TRBD1 (5 bases). The CDR3 totals 13 residues. Germline CDR1 reads SEHNR; CDR2 reads FQNEAQ (reference sequence). Trimming cost V 1 base and J 10 bases, with 13 bases left between them. CDR3 bases: TGTGCCAGCAGCTTAGGAAGTCAGGGTTCCTACACCTTC. Translating it yields CASSLGSQGSYTF.

V and J are TRBV18 and TRBJ2-1; 7 bases are a match to TRBD1. The CDR3 covers 15 residues. Germline values: CDR1 KGHSH, CDR2 LQKENI. Trimming took 3 bases from V and 0 from J; bases not matched to a gene: 2. The DNA for the CDR3 is TGTGCCAGCTCACCGACAGGGAGCTCCTACAATGAGCAGTTCTTC. Residues: CASSPTGSSYNEQFF.